The TCR beta chain under discussion was sequenced for a study of CD8 T cells in ankylosing spondylitis. The study, taken as a whole, reports: It appeared that ankylosing spondylitis blood was characterized by a TCR beta motif of under ten highly homologous variants.

Construction of TCR beta libraries was performed using quantitative 5'-RACE with molecular barcodes. TCRdb itself ran the 5' RACE reads through MiXCR, one entry per CDR3 protein. The table records just under 550,000 distinct CDR3 sequences, more than 9.5% of them present only once. This CDR3 is 15 amino acids long. Unmatched junction bases numbered 7, after V lost 1 base and J lost 5 bases. Germline CDR1 SGHTA, CDR2 FQGNSA. On this clonotype: What it binds is not known.

The sequencing input was blood, either unsorted or a sorted T cell fraction (not recorded which). The chain joins TRBV7-2 to TRBJ1-2, with 7 bases aligning to TRBD1. The TCR was taken from a male donor with ankylosing spondylitis. The DNA of the CDR3 is TGTGCCAGCAGCTTAGGGGTGACAGGGTCTTATGGCTACACCTTC. Translating gives CASSLGVTGSYGYTF.